Sequencing of this TCR beta chain was carried out in a study of shared T cell receptors in the human thymus. The V gene's germline CDR1 is MGHRA and CDR2 YSYEKL. V gave up 0 bases and J gave up 1 base; unmatched junction bases: 5. CDR3 length equals 17 residues. Using immunoSEQ multiplex PCR, the repertoire was profiled, and TCRdb retains in-frame clones only, with some absent. This sample has a few hundred thousand clones, with approximately 95% found just once. The chain employs TRBV4-1 and TRBJ2-4; 8 bases agree with TRBD2. The material sequenced was thymocytes. The TCR comes from a human donor. CDR3 in amino acids: CASSQDRASGAKNIQYF. The CDR3 region has the DNA TGCGCCAGCAGCCAAGATAGGGCTAGCGGGGCCAAAAACATTCAGTACTTC.